This is a list of T cell receptor beta chains from one sample in a study of T cell responses to AZD1222 COVID-19 vaccine. The assay was immunoSEQ multiplex PCR, and TCRdb's table has in-frame clones only and misses some. The sample includes more than 15,000 clones, roughly 83% of them seen just once. This sample comprised peripheral blood, obtained 28 days after the second AZD1222 dose. These receptors came from an adult who received the AZD1222 COVID-19 vaccine. The CDR3 runs from the conserved cysteine through the conserved F or W. Fields, in order: clone size, V gene, J gene, D gene, CDR3 protein, CDR3 DNA. The D gene is left open where the match is weak. Clone size is not always given. Where it is, it says once, few, many or a class for expanded clones.

abundance: .; v_gene: TRBV7-3; j_gene: TRBJ1-1; d_gene: .; CDR3aa: CASSSAGAGPTEAFF; CDR3nt: TGTGCCAGCAGCTCAGCGGGGGCGGGTCCCACTGAAGCTTTCTTT
abundance: .; v_gene: TRBV5-1; j_gene: TRBJ1-3; d_gene: .; CDR3aa: CASSLEAAGRDTIYF; CDR3nt: TGCGCCAGCAGCTTGGAGGCAGCGGGTCGGGACACCATATATTTT
abundance: .; v_gene: TRBV28; j_gene: TRBJ1-2; d_gene: TRBD1; CDR3aa: CATLLDRDRVQANYGYTF; CDR3nt: TGTGCCACCTTATTGGACCGGGACAGGGTTCAGGCTAACTATGGCTACACCTTC
abundance: .; v_gene: TRBV5-1; j_gene: TRBJ2-5; d_gene: TRBD2; CDR3aa: CASSLEIAGGQETQYF; CDR3nt: TGCGCCAGCAGCTTGGAAATTGCGGGAGGGCAAGAGACCCAGTACTTC
abundance: .; v_gene: TRBV20-1; j_gene: TRBJ1-2; d_gene: TRBD1; CDR3aa: CSASGGTGRRYGYTF; CDR3nt: TGCAGTGCTAGTGGAGGGACAGGGAGGCGCTATGGCTACACCTTC
abundance: few; v_gene: TRBV5-1; j_gene: TRBJ2-2; d_gene: .; CDR3aa: CASSLFADTGELFF; CDR3nt: TGCGCCAGCAGCTTGTTCGCCGACACCGGGGAGCTGTTTTTT
abundance: .; v_gene: TRBV3-1/TRBV3-2; j_gene: TRBJ2-2; d_gene: .; CDR3aa: CASSQEGRETGELFF; CDR3nt: TGTGCCAGCAGCCAAGAGGGCAGGGAAACCGGGGAGCTGTTTTTT
abundance: .; v_gene: TRBV5-1; j_gene: TRBJ1-1; d_gene: .; CDR3aa: CASSTTGRVNTEAFF; CDR3nt: TGCGCCAGCTCAACGACGGGCCGTGTTAACACTGAAGCTTTCTTT
abundance: .; v_gene: TRBV25-1; j_gene: TRBJ2-3; d_gene: TRBD2; CDR3aa: CASSASGGGDTQYF; CDR3nt: TGTGCCAGCAGTGCGAGCGGGGGTGGGGATACGCAGTATTTT
abundance: .; v_gene: TRBV25-1; j_gene: TRBJ1-4; d_gene: .; CDR3aa: CASRGDATNEKLFF; CDR3nt: TGTGCCAGCAGGGGGGACGCAACTAATGAAAAACTGTTTTTT
abundance: .; v_gene: TRBV5-1; j_gene: TRBJ2-3; d_gene: .; CDR3aa: CASSLSWGSTDTQYF; CDR3nt: TGCGCCAGCAGCCTGAGCTGGGGGAGCACAGATACGCAGTATTTT
abundance: .; v_gene: TRBV5-1; j_gene: TRBJ1-1; d_gene: .; CDR3aa: CASSLEPEIGTEAFF; CDR3nt: TGCGCCAGCAGCTTGGAACCGGAGATAGGCACTGAAGCTTTCTTT
abundance: once; v_gene: TRBV11-3; j_gene: TRBJ2-7; d_gene: .; CDR3aa: CASSLDGAREQYF; CDR3nt: TGTGCCAGCAGCTTAGATGGCGCGCGGGAGCAGTACTTC
abundance: .; v_gene: TRBV10-3; j_gene: TRBJ2-3; d_gene: TRBD2; CDR3aa: CAIRSYSGRGADTQYF; CDR3nt: TGTGCCATCAGATCCTATAGCGGGAGAGGTGCAGATACGCAGTATTTT
abundance: .; v_gene: TRBV9; j_gene: TRBJ1-2; d_gene: .; CDR3aa: CASTVESSFNYGYTF; CDR3nt: TGTGCCAGCACCGTAGAGAGTTCCTTTAACTATGGCTACACCTTC
abundance: .; v_gene: TRBV7-3; j_gene: TRBJ2-1; d_gene: TRBD2; CDR3aa: CASSLRGAGDEQFF; CDR3nt: TGTGCCAGCAGCCTGAGAGGGGCGGGAGATGAGCAGTTCTTC